The present entry profiles one TCR beta chain with its context. Its antigen is unknown. This sample includes further DNA sequences coding for the same CDR3. The data were taken from a study of shared clonotypes between healthy human individuals. Study results and caveats: The study found lower generation probabilities in non-shared clonotypes than in those shared by all four donors. Relative to memory subsets, naive subsets generally showed larger estimated richness.

Naive CD8 cells lacked CD45RO and underwent positive selection for CCR7, leaving out terminally differentiated effector memory CD45RA+ cells. Donors, without exception, were Caucasian adults residing in Nashville, Tennessee. Deep level was the assay's run setting. Only in-frame clones appear in the TCRdb table, and some are missing; sequencing was by immunoSEQ multiplex PCR. The data contain 2 million to 2.5 million clones, about 92% of them seen just once; the ten biggest clones take up under 2%. Sample: naive CD8+ T cells from PBMCs. This clonotype was sampled from a man younger than 35 in good health. Some clones in this sample may be carry-over from other donors' samples.

CDR3 in amino acids: CASSFTGGGTEAFF. The CDR3 nucleotides are TGTGCCAGCAGTTTTACAGGGGGCGGGACTGAAGCTTTCTTT. This sequence joins TRBV27 and TRBJ1-1; 9 positions agree with TRBD1. The germline V gene has CDR1 MNHEY and CDR2 SMNVEV (reference sequence). The length of the CDR3 is 14 residues. Losses at the gene ends were 3 bases for V and 5 bases for J; bases not matched to a gene: 4.